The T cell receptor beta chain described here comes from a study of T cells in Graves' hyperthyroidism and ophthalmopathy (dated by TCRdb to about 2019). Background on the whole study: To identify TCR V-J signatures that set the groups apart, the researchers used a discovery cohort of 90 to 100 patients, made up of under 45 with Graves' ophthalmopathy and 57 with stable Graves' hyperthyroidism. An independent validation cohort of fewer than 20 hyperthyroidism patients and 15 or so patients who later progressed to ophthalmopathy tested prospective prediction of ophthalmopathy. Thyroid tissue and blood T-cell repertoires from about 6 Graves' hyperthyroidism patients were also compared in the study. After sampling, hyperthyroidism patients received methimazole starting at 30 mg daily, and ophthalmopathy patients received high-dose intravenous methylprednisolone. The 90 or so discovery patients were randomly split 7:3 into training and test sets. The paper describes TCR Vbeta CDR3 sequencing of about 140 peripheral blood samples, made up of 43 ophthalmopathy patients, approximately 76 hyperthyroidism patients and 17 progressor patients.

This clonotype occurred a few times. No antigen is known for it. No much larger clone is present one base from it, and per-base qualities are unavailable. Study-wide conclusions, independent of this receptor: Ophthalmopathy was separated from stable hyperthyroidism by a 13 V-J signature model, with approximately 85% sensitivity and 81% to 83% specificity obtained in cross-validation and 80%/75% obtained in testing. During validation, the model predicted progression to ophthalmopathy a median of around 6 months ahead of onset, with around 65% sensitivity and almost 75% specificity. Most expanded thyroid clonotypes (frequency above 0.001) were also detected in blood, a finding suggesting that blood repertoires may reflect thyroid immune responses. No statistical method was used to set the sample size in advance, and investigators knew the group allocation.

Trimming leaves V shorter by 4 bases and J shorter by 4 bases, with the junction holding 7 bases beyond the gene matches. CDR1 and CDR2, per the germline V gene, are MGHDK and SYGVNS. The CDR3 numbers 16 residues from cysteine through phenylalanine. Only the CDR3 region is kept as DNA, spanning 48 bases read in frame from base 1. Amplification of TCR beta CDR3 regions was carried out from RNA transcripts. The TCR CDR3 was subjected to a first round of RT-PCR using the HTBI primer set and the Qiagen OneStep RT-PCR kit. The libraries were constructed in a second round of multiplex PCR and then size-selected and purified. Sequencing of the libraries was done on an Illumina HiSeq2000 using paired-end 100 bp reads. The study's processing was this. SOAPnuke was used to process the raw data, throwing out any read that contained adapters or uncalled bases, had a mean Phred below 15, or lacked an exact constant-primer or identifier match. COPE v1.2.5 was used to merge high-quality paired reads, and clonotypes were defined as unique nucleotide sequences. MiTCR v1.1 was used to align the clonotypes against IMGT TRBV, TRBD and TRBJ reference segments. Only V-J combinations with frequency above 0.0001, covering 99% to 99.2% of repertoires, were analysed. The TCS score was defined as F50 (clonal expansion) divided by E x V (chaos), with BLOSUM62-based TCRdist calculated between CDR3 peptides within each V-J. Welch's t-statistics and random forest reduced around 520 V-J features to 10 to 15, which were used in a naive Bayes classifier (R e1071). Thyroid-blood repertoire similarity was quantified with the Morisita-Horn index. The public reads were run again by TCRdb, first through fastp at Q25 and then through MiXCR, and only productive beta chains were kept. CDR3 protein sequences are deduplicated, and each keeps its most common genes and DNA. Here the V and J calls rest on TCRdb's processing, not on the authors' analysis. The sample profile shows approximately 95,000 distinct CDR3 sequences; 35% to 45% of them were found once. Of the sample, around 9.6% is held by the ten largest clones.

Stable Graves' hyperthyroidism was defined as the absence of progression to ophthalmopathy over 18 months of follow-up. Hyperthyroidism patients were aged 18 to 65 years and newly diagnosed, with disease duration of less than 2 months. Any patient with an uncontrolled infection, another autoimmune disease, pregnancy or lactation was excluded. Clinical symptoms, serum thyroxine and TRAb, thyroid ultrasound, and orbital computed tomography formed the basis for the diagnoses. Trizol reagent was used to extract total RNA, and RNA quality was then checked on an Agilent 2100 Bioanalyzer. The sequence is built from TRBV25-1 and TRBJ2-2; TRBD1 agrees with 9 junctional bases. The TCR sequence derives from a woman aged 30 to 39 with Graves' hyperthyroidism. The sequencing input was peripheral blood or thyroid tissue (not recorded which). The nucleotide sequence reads TGTGCCAGCAGTGCGCCGGGACAGGGAATCACCGGGGAGCTGTTTTTT. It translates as CASSAPGQGITGELFF.